This TCR beta chain comes out of a study of radiotherapy plus CTLA-4 blockade in lung cancer. Study-level results: In blood, tumor-derived TCR clones expanded after radiotherapy plus ipilimumab.

Worth noting for this clone: Its antigen is undetermined.

V lost 5 bases and J lost 7, with 23 bases in between. The CDR3 has 17 amino acids. Germline CDR1 reads SNHLY; CDR2 reads FYNNEI. Clones were sequenced by immunoSEQ multiplex PCR, and TCRdb holds only the in-frame ones, with some missing. The data hold around 50,000 clones, with about 86% observed a single time. This chain joins TRBV2 and TRBJ1-4; D is perhaps TRBD1 (6 bases). The sample here was peripheral blood, taken from a patient treated with radiotherapy plus ipilimumab. This TCR came from a human donor with non-small cell lung cancer that progressed on radiotherapy plus ipilimumab. Some clones in this sample may be carry-over from other donors' samples. The CDR3 DNA reads TGTGCCAGCAGTAGCTCGGGGGGCAGGGGATCAGGTGAAAAACTGTTTTTT. As protein: CASSSSGGRGSGEKLFF.